This paragraph reports one T cell receptor beta chain. Within its sample, this clone is medium-sized (0.01 to 0.1%). Its specific antigen is unknown. No qualities accompany the bases; no much larger clone lies one base away. The sample holds other DNA sequences that translate to the same CDR3. Genomic DNA was extracted from sorted cells for sequencing of the TCRbeta CDR3 region. TCRbeta CDR3 regions were sequenced using the immunoSEQ Assay. Sourced from immuneACCESS, this table was stored by TCRdb with only in-frame sequences that have V and J called. A share of the clones is absent; for the studies checked, an unresolved V gene accounts for under half, and the remainder has no known explanation. Counted in this sample were 40,000 to 45,000 clones; 86% of them appeared once. The leading ten clones occupy roughly 12% of the sample. These data belong to a study of OX40 agonist ivuxolimab in advanced cancers. Describing the broader study: Ivuxolimab, which targeted the costimulatory receptor OX40 (CD134), was an agonistic, fully human IgG2 monoclonal antibody. Intravenous ivuxolimab was administered to patients every 2 weeks at six dose levels: 0.01, 0.1, 0.3, 1.5, 3 and 10 mg/kg. Among the roughly 52 dose-escalation patients, around 19 had hepatocellular carcinoma, approximately 15 melanoma, 9 renal cell carcinoma and 9 head and neck cancer. In the dose-escalation cohort, roughly four fifths of patients were male, and the mean age was approximately 60 years, with a range of 23 to 79. Patients were allowed to have had prior anti-PD-1, anti-PD-L1 or anti-CTLA-4 therapy, and around two fifths of the dose-escalation patients had been treated with checkpoint inhibitors. Partial responses occurred in three dose-escalation patients: two with cutaneous melanoma and one with hepatocellular carcinoma. The purpose of peripheral TCRbeta sequencing was to test whether ivuxolimab changed TCR sequence diversity and led to clonal T-cell expansion. The paper reports the monotherapy dose-escalation portion (N of about 50 patients) of the phase I ivuxolimab trial.

The trial excluded patients who had a history of autoimmune disease or who were on systemic immunosuppression. Peripheral blood for TCR sequencing was collected from all dose cohorts at baseline, on cycle 4 day 1, and on cycle 7 day 1. The samples were taken from a phase I, first-in-human, multicenter, open-label dose-escalation trial of ivuxolimab. Adults with locally advanced or metastatic melanoma, renal cell, hepatocellular, or head and neck squamous cell carcinoma were enrolled in the trial. Before TCR sequencing, CD4+ T cells and CD8+ T cells from peripheral blood were sorted into separate populations. Trimming at the junction amounts to 4 bases on V and 2 bases on J, and the germline ends lie 12 bases apart. CDR1 and CDR2 are drawn from the germline V gene: MGHRA, YSYEKL. CDR3 length: 15 amino acids, cysteine to phenylalanine. Kept here is only the CDR3 DNA, which spans 45 bases and is read in frame from base 1.

Overall study results and their limits: Low levels of normalized T-cell clonal expansion were also seen in some patients who did not respond. In partial responders in the 0.1-3.0 mg/kg groups, normalized peripheral clonal expansion was found to be among the lowest, especially among CD8+ T cells. The antigen specificity of the peripheral T cells that underwent clonal expansion was not determined. At doses from 0.1 to 3.0 mg/kg, clonal expansion was seen in both CD4+ and CD8+ blood T cells between baseline and week 6. After ivuxolimab, expanded clones were on average more numerous among CD8+ T cells than among CD4+ T cells.

This clonotype was sampled from an adult with an advanced solid tumor such as melanoma, head and neck, liver or kidney cancer. The source was CD4+ or CD8+ T cells sorted from blood, collected in a trial of the OX40 agonist ivuxolimab. The sequence is built from TRBV4-1 and TRBJ1-5, with the D gene not clear enough to name. The CDR3 here reads CASSPRGLGNQPQHF. The DNA sequence follows: TGCGCCAGCAGCCCGCGGGGTCTGGGCAATCAGCCCCAGCATTTT.